This T cell receptor (beta chain) was observed in a study of cytomegalovirus exposure and HLA in healthy donors. Study-wide results and limits: When a later analysis compared HLA-associated TCR beta chains with equally common others, the HLA-associated chains turned out to be more clonally expanded and to have lower generation probabilities.

About this clone: Its antigen is unknown.

The study ran its PCR with 60 Vbeta and 13 Jbeta primers. Sequencing was performed with immunoSEQ multiplex PCR; in TCRdb, only in-frame clones are kept and a portion is missing. The sample's table shows 150,000 to 200,000 clones. This clonotype originated in a man aged 30 to 39 in good health and CMV-seronegative. The specimen was PBMCs.

The CDR3: CSVVHRAADNYGYTF. CDR3 DNA: TGCAGCGTTGTGCACAGGGCAGCAGATAACTATGGCTACACCTTC. V gene TRBV29-1 combines with J gene TRBJ1-2; TRBD1 might be the D (6 bases). Germline V gene lookup returns CDR1 SQVTM and CDR2 ANQGSEA. This CDR3 spans 15 amino acids. Trimming took off 4 bases at V and 1 base at J, with 16 bases between the two ends.